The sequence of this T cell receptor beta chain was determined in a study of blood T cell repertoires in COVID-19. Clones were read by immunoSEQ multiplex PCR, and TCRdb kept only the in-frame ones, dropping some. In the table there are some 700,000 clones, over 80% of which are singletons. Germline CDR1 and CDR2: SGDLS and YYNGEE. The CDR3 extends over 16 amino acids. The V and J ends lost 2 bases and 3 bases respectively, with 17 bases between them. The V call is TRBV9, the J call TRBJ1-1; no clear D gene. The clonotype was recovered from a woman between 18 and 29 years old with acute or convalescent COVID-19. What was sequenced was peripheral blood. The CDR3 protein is CASSVGSGRSYTEAFF. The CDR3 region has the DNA TGTGCCAGCAGCGTCGGATCGGGTAGATCTTACACTGAAGCTTTCTTT.